These T cell receptor beta chains were read from a single sample in a study of tumor-infiltrating lymphocytes in primary liver carcinoma. TCRdb used MiXCR to reprocess the multiplex PCR reads, holding one entry per CDR3 protein. Altogether some 190,000 distinct CDR3 sequences are present, 50% to 75% being singletons, with the ten largest covering 72%. The sample comprised peripheral blood. All receptors derive from a man aged 35-49 years with primary liver carcinoma and hepatitis B virus infection. The CDR3 runs from the conserved cysteine through the conserved F or W. A D gene is named only where the DNA matches it firmly. A clone size is listed for some rows: how often the clone was seen (once, few, many), or a class if it is expanded.

d_call: .
clone_size: .
j_call: TRBJ2-1
v_call: TRBV11-2
cdr3_aa: CASSLYTRGDDQFF
cdr3_nt: TGTGCCAGCAGCCTATACACTAGAGGCGATGATCAATTCTTC

d_call: .
clone_size: .
j_call: TRBJ1-2
v_call: TRBV6-1
cdr3_aa: CASRQGASGNYGCTF
cdr3_nt: .

d_call: .
clone_size: once
j_call: TRBJ1-1
v_call: TRBV6-1
cdr3_aa: CASRGPPNTEAFF
cdr3_nt: TGTGCCAGCAGGGGTCCCCCGAACACTGAAGCTTTCTTT

d_call: .
clone_size: .
j_call: TRBJ2-7
v_call: TRBV29-1
cdr3_aa: CSKIKVVYEQYF
cdr3_nt: TGCAGCAAGATAAAGGTAGTCTACGAGCAGTACTTC

d_call: .
clone_size: many
j_call: TRBJ1-2
v_call: TRBV11-3
cdr3_aa: CASSTWTGYTF
cdr3_nt: TGTGCCAGCAGCACCTGGACAGGCTACACCTTC

d_call: TRBD2
clone_size: .
j_call: TRBJ2-7
v_call: TRBV4-1
cdr3_aa: CASSPHGAGGRDEQYF
cdr3_nt: TGCGCCAGCAGCCCCCACGGAGCGGGAGGACGGGACGAGCAGTACTTC

d_call: .
clone_size: few
j_call: TRBJ1-1
v_call: TRBV6-1
cdr3_aa: CASSENDVHAAFF
cdr3_nt: TGTGCCAGCAGTGAAAATGATGTCCATGCGGCTTTCTTT

d_call: .
clone_size: .
j_call: TRBJ1-1
v_call: TRBV6-1
cdr3_aa: CASGVGLGTEDFF
cdr3_nt: .

d_call: .
clone_size: many
j_call: TRBJ1-1
v_call: TRBV29-1
cdr3_aa: CSVTSGGEAFF
cdr3_nt: TGCAGCGTGACTTCGGGGGGAGAGGCTTTCTTT

d_call: TRBD2
clone_size: .
j_call: TRBJ2-5
v_call: TRBV6-1
cdr3_aa: CATSVPLAGETQYF
cdr3_nt: TGTGCCACCAGTGTTCCACTAGCGGGAGAGACCCAGTACTTC

d_call: .
clone_size: .
j_call: TRBJ2-4
v_call: TRBV29-1
cdr3_aa: CSVVTVFGKNIQYF
cdr3_nt: TGCAGCGTTGTGACAGTATTTGGCAAAAACATTCAGTACTTC

d_call: .
clone_size: .
j_call: TRBJ1-2
v_call: TRBV28
cdr3_aa: CASSFGGMDNYGYTF
cdr3_nt: TGTGCCAGCAGTTTTGGGGGTATGGACAACTATGGCTACACCTTC

d_call: TRBD1
clone_size: many
j_call: TRBJ1-3
v_call: TRBV11-2
cdr3_aa: CASSPVTGGASGNTIYF
cdr3_nt: TGTGCCAGCAGCCCAGTGACAGGGGGCGCTTCTGGAAACACCATATATTTT

d_call: .
clone_size: many
j_call: TRBJ2-1
v_call: TRBV11-2
cdr3_aa: CASSLEPAGGLDEQFF
cdr3_nt: TGTGCCAGCAGCTTAGAACCCGCCGGGGGGCTGGATGAGCAGTTCTTC

d_call: TRBD2
clone_size: .
j_call: TRBJ2-1
v_call: TRBV7-8
cdr3_aa: CASSLEAGGWHEQFF
cdr3_nt: TGTGCCAGCAGCTTGGAAGCGGGAGGGTGGCATGAGCAGTTCTTC

d_call: TRBD1
clone_size: .
j_call: TRBJ2-1
v_call: TRBV5-1
cdr3_aa: CASSLTGDSLINEQFF
cdr3_nt: TGCGCCAGCAGCTTGACAGGGGACAGTTTAATCAATGAGCAGTTCTTC

d_call: TRBD1
clone_size: .
j_call: TRBJ1-2
v_call: TRBV4-1
cdr3_aa: CASSQDREGAIYGYTF
cdr3_nt: TGCGCCAGCAGCCAAGACAGGGAGGGGGCCATCTATGGCTACACCTTC

d_call: .
clone_size: once
j_call: TRBJ2-1
v_call: TRBV10-2
cdr3_aa: CAGNLAGGRNEQFF
cdr3_nt: TGCGCCGGCAATCTAGCAGGAGGGCGGAATGAGCAGTTCTTC

d_call: TRBD1
clone_size: .
j_call: TRBJ2-2
v_call: TRBV7-8
cdr3_aa: CANSLRRQGWELFF
cdr3_nt: TGTGCCAACAGCTTACGTAGACAGGGATGGGAGCTGTTTTTT

d_call: .
clone_size: .
j_call: TRBJ2-7
v_call: TRBV16
cdr3_aa: CANSQMTGSEQYF
cdr3_nt: TGTGCCAACAGCCAGATGACAGGCTCCGAGCAGTACTTC

d_call: .
clone_size: once
j_call: TRBJ2-5
v_call: TRBV10-3
cdr3_aa: CAIRADIESNF
cdr3_nt: TGTGCCATCAGAGCGGACATAGAAAGTAACTTC

d_call: .
clone_size: once
j_call: TRBJ2-5
v_call: TRBV11-2
cdr3_aa: CASSEGGGGETQCF
cdr3_nt: TGTGCCAGTAGCGAAGGGGGGGGAGGAGAGACCCAGTGCTTC

d_call: TRBD2
clone_size: .
j_call: TRBJ2-7
v_call: TRBV6-1
cdr3_aa: CASGTTPIYEQYF
cdr3_nt: TGTGCCAGCGGGACTACCCCCATCTACGAGCAGTACTTC

d_call: TRBD2
clone_size: few
j_call: TRBJ2-1
v_call: TRBV29-1
cdr3_aa: CSGRTSEADEQFF
cdr3_nt: TGCAGCGGGAGGACTAGCGAGGCGGATGAGCAGTTCTTC

d_call: TRBD1
clone_size: .
j_call: TRBJ1-2
v_call: TRBV12-3/TRBV12-4
cdr3_aa: CASSLDRRLHGYTF
cdr3_nt: TGTGCCAGCAGTCTGGACAGGCGTCTCCATGGCTACACCTTC

d_call: .
clone_size: many
j_call: TRBJ2-5
v_call: TRBV11-2
cdr3_aa: CASSLGGSKETQYF
cdr3_nt: TGTGCCAGCAGCTTAGGAGGTTCCAAAGAGACCCAGTACTTC

d_call: .
clone_size: .
j_call: TRBJ2-3
v_call: TRBV11-3
cdr3_aa: CASSLVTSRGAQAQYF
cdr3_nt: TGTGCCAGCAGCCTCGTGACTAGCAGGGGAGCGCAGGCGCAGTATTTT

d_call: .
clone_size: few
j_call: TRBJ1-6
v_call: TRBV6-5
cdr3_aa: CASSPRGSSYNSPLHF
cdr3_nt: TGTGCCAGCAGCCCACGGGGGAGTTCTTATAATTCACCCCTCCACTTT